This is a list of T cell receptor beta chains from one sample in a study of T cell responses to AZD1222 COVID-19 vaccine. Sequencing was performed with immunoSEQ multiplex PCR; in TCRdb, only in-frame clones are kept and a portion is missing. The sample contains 55,000 to 60,000 clones, 75% to 90% of which appear only once. The input for sequencing was peripheral blood, taken on day 0 of MenACWY control vaccination. The receptor set was obtained from an adult in good health. The CDR3 runs from the conserved cysteine through the conserved F or W. The size field is filled for only some rows; it gives once, few, many or a size class.

clone_size: .; v_call: TRBV9; cdr3_length: 17; j_call: TRBJ2-1; cdr3_aa: CASSVSLAGSSYNEQFF
clone_size: .; v_call: TRBV5-6; cdr3_length: 14; j_call: TRBJ1-1; cdr3_aa: CASSLDPGGTEAFF
clone_size: .; v_call: TRBV30; cdr3_length: 13; j_call: TRBJ1-2; cdr3_aa: CAWSVGAGYGYTF
clone_size: once; v_call: TRBV12-3/TRBV12-4; cdr3_length: 13; j_call: TRBJ1-1; cdr3_aa: CASSSDLSPEAFF
clone_size: .; v_call: TRBV6-2/TRBV6-3; cdr3_length: 16; j_call: TRBJ1-2; cdr3_aa: CASSYSGDGGNYGYTF
clone_size: .; v_call: TRBV29-1; cdr3_length: 12; j_call: TRBJ1-2; cdr3_aa: CSGEAPNYGYTF
clone_size: .; v_call: TRBV12-3/TRBV12-4; cdr3_length: 13; j_call: TRBJ2-3; cdr3_aa: CASSLGFTDTQYF
clone_size: few; v_call: TRBV7-9; cdr3_length: 14; j_call: TRBJ1-2; cdr3_aa: CASSSPGTLYGYTF
clone_size: .; v_call: TRBV5-4; cdr3_length: 14; j_call: TRBJ1-2; cdr3_aa: CASSLFTDSYGYTF
clone_size: few; v_call: TRBV28; cdr3_length: 13; j_call: TRBJ2-2; cdr3_aa: CASSFGNGGELFF
clone_size: once; v_call: TRBV6-5; cdr3_length: 13; j_call: TRBJ1-1; cdr3_aa: CASSGQTNTEAFF
clone_size: .; v_call: TRBV6-2/TRBV6-3; cdr3_length: 12; j_call: TRBJ2-7; cdr3_aa: CASSPTVYEQYF
clone_size: .; v_call: TRBV11-2; cdr3_length: 17; j_call: TRBJ2-1; cdr3_aa: CASSSRLAGGAYNEQFF
clone_size: .; v_call: TRBV30; cdr3_length: 13; j_call: TRBJ2-5; cdr3_aa: CAWSPGLQETQYF
clone_size: .; v_call: TRBV28; cdr3_length: 14; j_call: TRBJ1-4; cdr3_aa: CASTRTGAGEKLFF
clone_size: few; v_call: TRBV5-1; cdr3_length: 14; j_call: TRBJ2-3; cdr3_aa: CASSLDTGQDTQYF
clone_size: .; v_call: TRBV29-1; cdr3_length: 14; j_call: TRBJ1-5; cdr3_aa: CSVLLQGPNQPQHF
clone_size: .; v_call: TRBV6-5; cdr3_length: 12; j_call: TRBJ1-4; cdr3_aa: CASRGGTAGLFF
clone_size: .; v_call: TRBV6-5; cdr3_length: 16; j_call: TRBJ1-2; cdr3_aa: CASSYEPLSTNYGYTF
clone_size: .; v_call: TRBV11-2; cdr3_length: 17; j_call: TRBJ1-6; cdr3_aa: CASSLGSAGSYNSPLHF
clone_size: .; v_call: TRBV25-1; cdr3_length: 13; j_call: TRBJ2-1; cdr3_aa: CASNIGSGDEQFF
clone_size: .; v_call: TRBV7-9; cdr3_length: 14; j_call: TRBJ1-2; cdr3_aa: CASSQLDRGEGYTF
clone_size: .; v_call: TRBV28; cdr3_length: 15; j_call: TRBJ1-3; cdr3_aa: CASSSDGTGRTTIYF
clone_size: .; v_call: TRBV28; cdr3_length: 13; j_call: TRBJ2-7; cdr3_aa: CAIPEEGRGEQYF
clone_size: .; v_call: TRBV28; cdr3_length: 15; j_call: TRBJ1-5; cdr3_aa: CASSYESYSNQPQHF
clone_size: .; v_call: TRBV6-2/TRBV6-3; cdr3_length: 14; j_call: TRBJ2-1; cdr3_aa: CASSTHRIYNEQFF
clone_size: .; v_call: TRBV18; cdr3_length: 15; j_call: TRBJ2-7; cdr3_aa: CASSPASGRSYEQYF
clone_size: .; v_call: TRBV6-5; cdr3_length: 13; j_call: TRBJ1-5; cdr3_aa: CASSYSWGQPQHF
clone_size: .; v_call: TRBV28; cdr3_length: 16; j_call: TRBJ1-2; cdr3_aa: CASSSHGQGLVYGYTF
clone_size: .; v_call: TRBV5-1; cdr3_length: 11; j_call: TRBJ2-1; cdr3_aa: CASSMHNEQFF
clone_size: once; v_call: TRBV30; cdr3_length: 13; j_call: TRBJ2-3; cdr3_aa: CAWSLREADTQYF
clone_size: once; v_call: TRBV6-5; cdr3_length: 14; j_call: TRBJ2-7; cdr3_aa: CASSNNKTPYEQYF
clone_size: .; v_call: TRBV30; cdr3_length: 12; j_call: TRBJ1-3; cdr3_aa: CAWSVLGDTIYF
clone_size: .; v_call: TRBV10-3; cdr3_length: 13; j_call: TRBJ1-4; cdr3_aa: CAISDRGEEKLFF
clone_size: .; v_call: TRBV5-1; cdr3_length: 15; j_call: TRBJ1-5; cdr3_aa: CASSITGASNQPQHF
clone_size: few; v_call: TRBV9; cdr3_length: 16; j_call: TRBJ2-5; cdr3_aa: CASSVGGGGLQETQYF
clone_size: .; v_call: TRBV6-5; cdr3_length: 16; j_call: TRBJ2-1; cdr3_aa: CASSYPSSPSYNEQFF
clone_size: .; v_call: TRBV27; cdr3_length: 15; j_call: TRBJ1-1; cdr3_aa: CASSPSGTGNTEAFF
clone_size: .; v_call: TRBV4-2; cdr3_length: 17; j_call: TRBJ2-1; cdr3_aa: CASSRAPLSREKDEQFF
clone_size: .; v_call: TRBV5-4; cdr3_length: 14; j_call: TRBJ1-1; cdr3_aa: CASSPASRGTEAFF
clone_size: .; v_call: TRBV30; cdr3_length: 16; j_call: TRBJ2-5; cdr3_aa: CAWSPQGGRKRETQYF